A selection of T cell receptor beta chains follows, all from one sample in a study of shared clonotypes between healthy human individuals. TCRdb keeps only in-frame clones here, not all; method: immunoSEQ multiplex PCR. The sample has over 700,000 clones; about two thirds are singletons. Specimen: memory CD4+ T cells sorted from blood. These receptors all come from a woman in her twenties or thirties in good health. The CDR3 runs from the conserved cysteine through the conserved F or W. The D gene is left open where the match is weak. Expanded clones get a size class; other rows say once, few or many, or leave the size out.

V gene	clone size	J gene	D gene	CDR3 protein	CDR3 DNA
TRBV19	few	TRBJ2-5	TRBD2	CASSSGSTSVETQYF	TGTGCCAGTAGTTCCGGGTCGACTAGCGTGGAGACCCAGTACTTC
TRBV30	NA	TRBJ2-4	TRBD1	CAWRGQGENIQYF	TGTGCCTGGAGGGGACAGGGGGAAAACATTCAGTACTTC
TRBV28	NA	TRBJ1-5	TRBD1	CASSLGGTGGSQPQHF	TGTGCCAGCAGTTTAGGGGGGACAGGGGGCAGTCAGCCCCAGCATTTT
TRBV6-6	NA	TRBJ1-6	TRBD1	CASSPGQATYSPLHF	TGTGCCAGCAGCCCTGGACAGGCCACCTATTCACCCCTCCACTTT
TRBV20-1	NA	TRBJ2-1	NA	CSASWYEGQFF	TGCAGTGCTAGCTGGTATGAGGGGCAGTTCTTC
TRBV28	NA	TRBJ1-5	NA	CASIGGNDQPQHF	TGTGCCAGCATCGGGGGGAACGATCAGCCCCAGCATTTT
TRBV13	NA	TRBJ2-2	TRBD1	CASSPRTGMPGELFF	TGTGCCAGCAGCCCGAGGACAGGGATGCCCGGGGAGCTGTTTTTT
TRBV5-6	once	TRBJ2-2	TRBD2	CASSYKISGSNTGELFF	TGTGCCAGCAGCTATAAGATTAGCGGGAGTAACACCGGGGAGCTGTTTTTT
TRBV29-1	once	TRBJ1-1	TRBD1	CSVDRGQGKLRLNTEAFF	TGCAGCGTTGATCGGGGACAGGGAAAATTGAGGCTGAACACTGAAGCTTTCTTT
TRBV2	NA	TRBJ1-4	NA	CASSERVDNNEKLFF	TGTGCCAGCAGTGAAAGAGTGGACAATAATGAAAAACTGTTTTTT
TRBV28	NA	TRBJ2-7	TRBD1	CASSPGQGYEQYF	TGTGCCAGCAGTCCGGGACAGGGATACGAGCAGTACTTC
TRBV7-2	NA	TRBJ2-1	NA	CASSPRWPESYNEQFF	TGTGCCAGCAGCCCCAGATGGCCGGAGTCATACAATGAGCAGTTCTTC
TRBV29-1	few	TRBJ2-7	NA	CSVGGGVEQYF	TGCAGCGTGGGAGGGGGGGTCGAGCAGTACTTC
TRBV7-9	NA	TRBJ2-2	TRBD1	CASSKRQGEAGELFF	TGTGCCAGCAGCAAAAGACAGGGGGAGGCCGGGGAGCTGTTTTTT
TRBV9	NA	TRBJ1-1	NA	CASSVDRDYWNTEAFF	TGTGCCAGCAGCGTCGACCGGGATTACTGGAACACTGAAGCTTTCTTT
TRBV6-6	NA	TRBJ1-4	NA	CASRLQRNEKLFF	TGTGCCAGCAGGCTCCAACGTAATGAAAAACTGTTTTTT
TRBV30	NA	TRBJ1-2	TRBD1	CAWGLQGDFDGYTF	TGTGCCTGGGGGCTACAGGGGGATTTTGATGGCTACACCTTC
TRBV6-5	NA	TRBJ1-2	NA	CASSPARRTTYGYTF	TGTGCCAGCAGCCCTGCGAGAAGGACAACTTATGGCTACACCTTC
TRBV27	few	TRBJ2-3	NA	CASSFLSSTDTQYF	TGTGCCAGCAGTTTTCTGTCCTCCACAGATACGCAGTATTTT
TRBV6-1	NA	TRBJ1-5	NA	CASSEPPRQPQHF	TGTGCCAGCAGTGAACCACCGCGACAGCCCCAGCATTTT
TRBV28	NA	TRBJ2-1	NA	CASSSRGSYNEQFF	TGTGCCAGCAGTTCAAGGGGGTCCTACAATGAGCAGTTCTTC
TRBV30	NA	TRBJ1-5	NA	CAWRMSPEGPQHF	TGTGCCTGGAGAATGAGCCCAGAAGGGCCCCAGCATTTT
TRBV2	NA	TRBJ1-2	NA	CASRGDLYGYTF	TGTGCCAGCAGAGGAGATCTCTATGGCTACACCTTC
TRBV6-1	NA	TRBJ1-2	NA	CASSEGPGAYGYTF	TGTGCCAGCAGTGAAGGTCCAGGGGCGTATGGCTACACCTTC
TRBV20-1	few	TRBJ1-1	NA	CSAPRQLEAFF	TGCAGTGCTCCCCGGCAGCTTGAAGCTTTCTTT
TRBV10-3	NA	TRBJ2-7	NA	CAISESAGNSYEQYF	TGTGCCATCAGTGAGTCGGCAGGGAATTCCTACGAGCAGTACTTC
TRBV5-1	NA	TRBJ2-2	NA	CASSLSQGITGELFF	TGCGCCAGCAGCTTGAGCCAGGGGATCACCGGGGAGCTGTTTTTT
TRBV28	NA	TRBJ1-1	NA	CATFSSLNTEAFF	TGTGCCACATTTTCTTCCTTGAACACTGAAGCTTTCTTT
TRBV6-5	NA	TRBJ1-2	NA	CASSYGQPPYGYTF	TGTGCCAGCAGTTATGGACAGCCTCCCTATGGCTACACCTTC
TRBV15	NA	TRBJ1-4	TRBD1	CATSRGEGQGNEKLFF	TGTGCCACCAGCAGAGGAGAGGGACAGGGCAATGAAAAACTGTTTTTT
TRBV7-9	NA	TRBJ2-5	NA	CASLDNQETQYF	TGTGCCAGCCTGGACAATCAAGAGACCCAGTACTTC
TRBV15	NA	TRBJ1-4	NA	CATRENEKLFF	TGTGCCACCAGGGAAAATGAAAAACTGTTTTTT
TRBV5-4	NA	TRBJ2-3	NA	CASRAATDTDTQYF	TGTGCCAGCAGGGCGGCAACTGACACAGATACGCAGTATTTT
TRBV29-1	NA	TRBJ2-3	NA	CSVEKLAASTDTQYF	TGCAGCGTTGAAAAACTAGCAGCTAGCACAGATACGCAGTATTTT
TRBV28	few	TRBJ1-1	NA	CASSLGRGDTEAFF	TGTGCCAGCAGTTTGGGCAGAGGGGACACTGAAGCTTTCTTT
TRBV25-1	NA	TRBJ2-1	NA	CASRAGTYNNEQFF	TGTGCCAGCAGGGCCGGGACTTACAACAATGAGCAGTTCTTC
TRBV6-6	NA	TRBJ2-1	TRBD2	CASSRLAGDLYNEQFF	TGTGCCAGCAGTCGATTAGCGGGGGACTTGTACAATGAGCAGTTCTTC
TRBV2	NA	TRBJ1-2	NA	CASSVQITGRQNYGYTF	TGTGCCAGCAGTGTACAGATTACAGGGAGGCAGAACTATGGCTACACCTTC
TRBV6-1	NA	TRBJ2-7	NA	CASTWDPSYEQYF	TGTGCCAGCACCTGGGACCCCTCCTACGAGCAGTACTTC
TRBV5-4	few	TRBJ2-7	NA	CASSPSQYF	TGTGCCAGCAGCCCTTCCCAGTACTTC
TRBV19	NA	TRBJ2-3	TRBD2	CASSLAGGVTDTQYF	TGTGCCAGTAGCCTAGCGGGAGGTGTGACAGATACGCAGTATTTT
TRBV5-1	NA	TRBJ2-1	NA	CASRLGGSSYNEQFF	TGCGCCAGCAGATTGGGCGGTAGCTCCTACAATGAGCAGTTCTTC
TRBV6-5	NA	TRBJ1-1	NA	CASSYSARFVAFF	TGTGCCAGCAGTTACTCGGCCAGGTTTGTGGCTTTCTTT
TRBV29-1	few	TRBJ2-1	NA	CSVGMGGWNEQFF	TGCAGCGTGGGGATGGGGGGATGGAATGAGCAGTTCTTC
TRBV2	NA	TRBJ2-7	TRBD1	CASHETGADEQYF	TGTGCCAGCCACGAGACAGGGGCCGACGAGCAGTACTTC
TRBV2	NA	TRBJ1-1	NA	CASSLRMANTEAFF	TGTGCCAGCAGTCTACGAATGGCGAACACTGAAGCTTTCTTT
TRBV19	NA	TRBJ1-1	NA	CASSIGGAHTEAFF	TGTGCCAGTAGTATAGGGGGGGCTCACACTGAAGCTTTCTTT
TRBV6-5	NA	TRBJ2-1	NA	CASSQAGYNEQFF	TGTGCCAGCAGCCAGGCGGGGTACAATGAGCAGTTCTTC
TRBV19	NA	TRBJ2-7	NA	CASSIGTLYEQYF	TGTGCCAGTAGTATAGGAACGCTTTACGAGCAGTACTTC
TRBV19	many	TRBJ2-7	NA	CASSPRGRTTYEQYF	TGTGCCAGTAGTCCGCGGGGGCGTACAACTTACGAGCAGTACTTC
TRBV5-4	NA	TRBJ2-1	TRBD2	CASSPVRFGAGADNEQFF	TGTGCCAGCAGCCCTGTTAGGTTCGGTGCGGGAGCGGACAATGAGCAGTTCTTC
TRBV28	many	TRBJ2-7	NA	CASSPSRGYEQYF	TGTGCCAGCAGCCCTTCTCGCGGGTACGAGCAGTACTTC
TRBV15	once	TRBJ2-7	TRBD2	CATSSPGLAGGNEQYF	TGTGCCACCAGCAGCCCGGGACTAGCGGGAGGAAACGAGCAGTACTTC
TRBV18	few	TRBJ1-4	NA	CASSQGHNNEKLFF	TGTGCCAGCTCACAGGGACATAATAATGAAAAACTGTTTTTT
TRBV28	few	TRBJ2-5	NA	CASSYGSGIQETQYF	TGTGCCAGCAGTTACGGTAGCGGAATCCAAGAGACCCAGTACTTC
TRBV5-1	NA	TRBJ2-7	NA	CASSLGGYEQYF	TGCGCCAGCAGCTTGGGAGGCTACGAGCAGTACTTC